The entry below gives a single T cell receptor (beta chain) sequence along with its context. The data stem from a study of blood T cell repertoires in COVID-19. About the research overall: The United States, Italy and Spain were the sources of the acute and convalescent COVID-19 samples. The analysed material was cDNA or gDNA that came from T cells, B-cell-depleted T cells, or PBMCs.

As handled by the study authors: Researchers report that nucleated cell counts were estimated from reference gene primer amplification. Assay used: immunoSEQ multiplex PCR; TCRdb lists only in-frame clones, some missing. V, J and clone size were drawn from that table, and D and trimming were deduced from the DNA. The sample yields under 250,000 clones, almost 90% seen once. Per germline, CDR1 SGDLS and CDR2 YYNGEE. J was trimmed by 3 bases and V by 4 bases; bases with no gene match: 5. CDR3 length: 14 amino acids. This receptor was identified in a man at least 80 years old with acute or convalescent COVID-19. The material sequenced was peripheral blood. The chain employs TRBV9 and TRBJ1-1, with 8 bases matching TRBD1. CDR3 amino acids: CASSPGQGDTEAFF. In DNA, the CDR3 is TGTGCCAGCAGCCCCGGACAGGGTGACACTGAAGCTTTCTTT.